This T cell receptor beta chain is from a study of CD8 T cells in ankylosing spondylitis. For TCR beta, libraries came from quantitative 5'-RACE with molecular barcodes. TCRdb analysed the 5' RACE reads with MiXCR anew, one entry per CDR3 protein. The sample records approximately 260,000 distinct CDR3 sequences, 18% being singletons. Study conclusions and caveats: Reported data indicate significant enrichment of disease-linked clones within matched ankylosing spondylitis synovial fluid. Fewer than ten highly homologous variants made up a TCR beta motif that seemed to typify ankylosing spondylitis blood. Earlier authors reported some of these motif variants in reactive arthritis synovial fluid and blood.

Of note for this clonotype: Its antigen remains unidentified.

There are 14 residues in the CDR3. Per germline, CDR1 MNHNS and CDR2 SASEGT. With 7 bases removed from V and 2 bases from J, the gap between germline ends came to 12 bases. The V call is TRBV6-1, the J call TRBJ2-1, with TRBD2 as a possible D gene (6 bases). The sequencing input was blood, either unsorted or a sorted T cell fraction (not recorded which). This clonotype originated in a male donor with ankylosing spondylitis or in good health (not recorded which). The CDR3 bases are TGTGCCAGCACGGGACTCCCGGCCTACAATGAGCAGTTCTTC. Its protein product is CASTGLPAYNEQFF.